One and the same sample provided the 2 T cell receptor beta chains below, sequenced in a study of chemoradiotherapy in HPV16-positive cancers. Libraries were prepared by immunoSEQ multiplex PCR; TCRdb keeps only in-frame clonotypes and omits some of them. The sample shows 9,500 to 15,000 clones, around nine tenths of them seen only once. The sample was blood, taken from a patient who underwent chemoradiotherapy. All receptors derive from a human donor with HPV-associated anogenital cancer.

This chain links TRBV19 with TRBJ1-1, with D maybe TRBD1 (6 bases). CDR3 size: 14 residues. Germline CDR1 is LNHDA and CDR2 is SQIVND (reference sequence). V gave up 3 bases and J gave up 1 base, with 9 bases separating them. The CDR3 nucleotides read TGTGCCAGTAGTATTTTACAGGGGAACACTGAAGCTTTCTTT. It is translated as CASSILQGNTEAFF.

This chain connects TRBV6-5 to TRBJ1-1; D is unresolved. Trimming took off 2 bases at V and 5 bases at J, with 12 bases between the two ends. From germline, CDR1 is MNHEY and CDR2 SVGAGI. The CDR3 sequence is 14 residues long. CDR3 bases: TGTGCCAGCAGTTACGGAGGCGGGCGGACTGAAGCTTTCTTT. As protein: CASSYGGGRTEAFF.